These 17 T cell receptor beta chains share one sample of origin, sequenced in a study of blood T cell repertoires in COVID-19. Measured with immunoSEQ multiplex PCR; TCRdb has only the in-frame clones, and not every one. Counted here are tens of thousands of clones, about four fifths occurring once; the ten biggest clones make up approximately 4.9%. Sequencing input: peripheral blood. All receptors derive from a woman aged 55-75 years with acute or convalescent COVID-19.

This clone appeared a single time. This chain joins TRBV9 and TRBJ2-4; 7 nucleotides agree with TRBD2. V was pared by 0 bases and J by 8 bases, with 11 bases of the junction left unmatched. Germline loops: CDR1 SGDLS, CDR2 YYNGEE. The CDR3 has 16 residues. The CDR3 spells CASSVENGRLGDIQYF. In DNA form, the CDR3 reads TGTGCCAGCAGCGTAGAAAACGGGAGGTTGGGGGACATTCAGTACTTC.

Judged by abundance, this clone is medium-sized (0.01 to 0.1%). V gene TRBV19 combines with J gene TRBJ2-3; 8 bases are shared with TRBD1. The V and J ends lost 5 bases and 3 bases, in that order; junction bases with no gene match: 13. Per the germline V gene, CDR1 is LNHDA and CDR2 is SQIVND (reference sequence). CDR3 length: 17 residues. This CDR3 is CASSRYARTGTTDTQYF. The CDR3, as DNA: TGTGCCAGTAGTCGGTACGCAAGGACAGGGACGACAGATACGCAGTATTTT.

The chain has TRBV5-1 and TRBJ1-1; D not certain. CDR1 and CDR2 (germline): SGHRS, YFSETQ. CDR3 length: 16 residues. V was cut by 2 bases and J by 1 base, with 15 bases left in between. This CDR3 reads CASSLTAGGKNTEAFF. Here the CDR3 DNA reads TGCGCCAGCAGCTTAACAGCAGGCGGGAAGAACACTGAAGCTTTCTTT.

This clone was observed a handful of times. The gene calls are TRBV19 and TRBJ2-1, with 7 nucleotides matching TRBD2. V lost 5 bases to trimming and J lost 9 bases; unmatched junction nucleotides: 16. Germline V gene sequence: CDR1 LNHDA, CDR2 SQIVND (reference sequence). The CDR3 runs 16 residues. In nucleotides, the CDR3 is TGTGCCAGTAGTCCGTCGAGCGGGGATCACTATAGTGAGCAGTTCTTC. This encodes CASSPSSGDHYSEQFF.

The rearrangement joins TRBV5-1 to TRBJ1-4, with D unresolved. V was cut by 4 bases and J by 0 bases, with 10 bases left in between. This CDR3 spans 15 amino acids. Germline V gene sequence: CDR1 SGHRS, CDR2 YFSETQ. The CDR3 sequence is CASSLGRATNEKLFF. In nucleotides, the CDR3 is TGCGCCAGCAGCCTAGGTCGCGCAACTAATGAAAAACTGTTTTTT.

V and J are TRBV14 and TRBJ2-5; 11 bases map to TRBD1. The germline V gene encodes CDR1 SGHDN and CDR2 FVKESK. The CDR3 totals 16 residues. V lost 10 bases, J lost 5 bases, and 15 bases stayed unmatched. Here the CDR3 reads CATAPPGQGVIETQYF. The CDR3 nucleotides read TGTGCCACCGCCCCACCGGGACAGGGGGTGATCGAGACCCAGTACTTC.

The chain joins TRBV3-1 (or the pseudogene TRBV3-2) to TRBJ1-1; TRBD1 might be the D (5 bases). Deletions cut 1 base from V and 11 bases from J, with 14 bases between. The V gene's germline CDR1 is LGHDT and CDR2 YNNKEL (reference sequence). The CDR3 loop spans 13 amino acids. CDR3 bases: TGTGCCAGCAGCCAAGGCGGGGGTTCCAGTGCTTTCTTT. Translated: CASSQGGGSSAFF.

V is TRBV30 and J is TRBJ2-7, with TRBD1 identical over 11 bases. Germline-derived CDR1 and CDR2 are GTSNPN and SVGIG (reference sequence). The CDR3 covers 12 residues. The junction had 4 bases not matched to a gene; V was cut back by 5 bases and J by 7 bases. The CDR3 nucleotides read TGTGCCTGGGGACAGGGGGCCGGGGAGCAGTACTTC. As protein: CAWGQGAGEQYF. Full variable domain (missing parts from reference TRBV30 and TRBJ2-7): SQTIHQWPATLVQPVGSPLSLECTVEGTSNPNLYWYRQAAGRGLQLLFYSVGIGQISSEVPQNLSASRPQDRQFILSSKKLLLSDSGFYLCAWGQGAGEQYFGPGTRLTVT.

The chain combines TRBV28 with TRBJ1-1; 7 nucleotides align to TRBD1. Germline V CDR1 and CDR2: MDHEN, SYDVKM. The CDR3 spans 12 residues. V was clipped by 6 bases and J by 4 bases; unmatched bases: 2. CDR3 in amino acids: CASRSGGTEAFF. Written as DNA, the CDR3 is TGTGCCAGCAGGTCAGGGGGCACTGAAGCTTTCTTT.

The chain carries TRBV30 and TRBJ1-4; 7 bases are a match to TRBD1. The germline V gene has CDR1 GTSNPN and CDR2 SVGIG (reference sequence). Trimming removed 0 bases from V and 0 bases from J; junction bases left unmatched: 4. This CDR3 comprises 16 residues. The DNA for the CDR3 is TGTGCCTGGAGTGTGGACAGGACCGCAACTAATGAAAAACTGTTTTTT. Its protein is CAWSVDRTATNEKLFF.

This clone was counted a few times. The chain joins TRBV28 to TRBJ1-2; D perhaps matches TRBD1 (6 bases). The CDR3 consists of 13 residues. V lost 6 bases, J lost 1 base, and 9 bases lay in between. Germline assignment: CDR1 MDHEN and CDR2 SYDVKM. Written as DNA, the CDR3 is TGTGCCAGCAGAAGGACAGATAACTATGGCTACACCTTC. Residues: CASRRTDNYGYTF.

V and J are TRBV9 and TRBJ2-7; D is unclear. This CDR3 comprises 14 residues. Germline V gene data show CDR1 as SGDLS and CDR2 as YYNGEE. Trimming removed 0 bases at V and 0 bases at J, with 7 bases between. CDR3 residues: CASSVGDTSYEQYF. CDR3 bases: TGTGCCAGCAGCGTAGGTGACACCTCCTACGAGCAGTACTTC.

With regard to this clone: At one end the junction does not follow the germline gene, possibly because of a read error. The V and J genes are TRBV2 and TRBJ1-5; D unresolved. CDR3 size: 15 residues. Germline lookup yields CDR1 SNHLY and CDR2 FYNNEI. The CDR3: CASIEGPRGNQPQHF. The CDR3 DNA is TGTGCCAGCATTGAAGGCCCGAGGGGCAATCAGCCCCAGCATTTT.

This sequence joins TRBV3-1 (or the pseudogene TRBV3-2) and TRBJ1-2; 10 nucleotides align to TRBD1. The germline CDR1 and CDR2 sequences are LGHDT and YNNKEL (reference sequence). This CDR3 region has 16 residues. V shed 4 bases, J shed 5 bases, and the junction held 10 bases outside the gene matches. CDR3 DNA: TGTGCCAGCAGCCCTCGAAGGACAGGGGGAAATTATGGCTACACCTTC. Its protein product is CASSPRRTGGNYGYTF.

This clone has a handful of counts. V usage is TRBV10-3 and J usage is TRBJ2-7; 7 nucleotides align to TRBD1. The ends lost 0 bases at V and 5 bases at J; junction bases unmatched: 4. Germline CDR1 ENHRY, CDR2 SYGVKD. This CDR3 is 14 amino acids long. CDR3 residues: CAISESTGTNEQYF. CDR3 DNA: TGTGCCATCAGTGAGTCGACAGGGACCAACGAGCAGTACTTC.

The CDR3 DNA is TGTGCCAGCAGCTTTTCGGACAGGGCAGTCGGGGAGCTGTTTTTT. It yields the protein CASSFSDRAVGELFF. This chain connects TRBV5-4 to TRBJ2-2; 8 bases fit TRBD1. From germline, CDR1 is SGHNT and CDR2 YYREEE (reference sequence). The CDR3 runs 15 residues. V was pared by 2 bases and J by 7 bases, with 7 bases of the junction left unmatched.

The V gene is TRBV5-1, the J gene TRBJ2-1; 8 bases match TRBD2. V gave up 4 bases and J gave up 6 bases; unmatched junction bases: 6. This CDR3 spans 14 amino acids. Germline CDR1 is SGHRS and CDR2 is YFSETQ. The CDR3 nucleotides are TGCGCCAGCAGCCCCATCGGGGGGGGCAATGAGCAGTTCTTC. Residues: CASSPIGGGNEQFF.